The 8 T cell receptor beta chains presented below share a single source sample, sequenced in a study of PD-L1 blockade in urothelial cancer. Some clones are missing from TCRdb's copy, which holds only in-frame ones; the method was immunoSEQ multiplex PCR. In the table there are 56,000 or so clones, 86% of which are singletons. Sequenced here: PBMCs, sampled around atezolizumab (anti-PD-L1) treatment. These receptors all stem from a man aged 45-65 years with urothelial cancer.

The chain joins TRBV15 to TRBJ2-3, with 11 nucleotides matching TRBD2. Germline CDR1 reads LNHNV; CDR2 reads YYDKDF (reference sequence). The CDR3 is made up of 16 amino acids. V was clipped by 1 base and J by 5 bases; unmatched bases: 5. CDR3 sequence: CATSRGRGLAEDTQYF. As DNA, the CDR3 is TGTGCCACCAGCAGAGGGAGGGGACTAGCGGAAGATACGCAGTATTTT.

The chain is built from TRBV28 and TRBJ2-2; 13 positions match TRBD2. V lost 2 bases and J lost 2; bases outside the gene matches: 2. Germline V gene sequence: CDR1 MDHEN, CDR2 SYDVKM. The CDR3 is 17 residues long. The CDR3 loop is CASSLKGLAGNTGELFF. In nucleotides, the CDR3 is TGTGCCAGCAGTTTAAAGGGACTAGCGGGAAACACCGGGGAGCTGTTTTTT.

The chain joins TRBV7-8 to TRBJ1-6; the D gene is possibly TRBD1 (5 bases). The CDR3 runs to 15 residues. V shed 5 bases and J shed 10 bases, with 18 bases lying between them. Germline V gene sequence: CDR1 SGHVS, CDR2 FQNEAQ. The CDR3 DNA reads TGTGCCAGCAGCCCCCACGACAGTTTGAGATCACCCCTCCACTTT. Translation: CASSPHDSLRSPLHF.

The V and J genes are TRBV6-5 and TRBJ1-2; tentatively, D is TRBD1 (5 bases). Germline V gene sequence: CDR1 MNHEY, CDR2 SVGAGI. V was cut by 5 bases and J by 8 bases, with 18 bases left in between. The CDR3 runs 14 residues. The CDR3 spells CASSEQGALRGYTF. CDR3 nucleotide sequence: TGTGCCAGCAGTGAGCAGGGTGCCTTGAGGGGCTACACCTTC.

V gene TRBV5-1 combines with J gene TRBJ2-3; the match to TRBD2 covers 11 bases. Losses at the gene ends were 4 bases for V and 1 base for J; bases not matched to a gene: 5. From germline, CDR1 is SGHRS and CDR2 YFSETQ. The CDR3 spans 16 residues. The CDR3 region is CASSLGTSGGTDTQYF. In nucleotides, the CDR3 is TGCGCCAGCAGCCTCGGGACTAGCGGAGGCACAGATACGCAGTATTTT.

This sequence joins TRBV30 and TRBJ2-7; D perhaps matches TRBD2 (6 bases). V was trimmed by 3 bases and J by 7 bases, leaving 22 bases between them. Germline V gene lookup returns CDR1 GTSNPN and CDR2 SVGIG (reference sequence). The length of the CDR3 is 15 residues. The CDR3 region is CAWRAPGGAPSEQYF. For the CDR3, the DNA is TGTGCCTGGAGGGCCCCAGGCGGGGCCCCAAGTGAGCAGTACTTC.

The table lists this clone with a few counts. The chain carries TRBV7-9 and TRBJ2-1; weak D call: TRBD2 (6 bases). Germline lookup yields CDR1 SEHNR and CDR2 FQNEAQ (reference sequence). V was cut by 2 bases and J by 0 bases, with 11 bases left in between. This CDR3 has 16 residues. CDR3 sequence reads: CASSLTSPSSYNEQFF. CDR3 in DNA: TGTGCCAGCAGCTTAACTAGCCCTAGCTCCTACAATGAGCAGTTCTTC.

CDR3 sequence: CASSNRDSFYNEQFF. CDR3 nucleotide sequence: TGCGCCAGCAGCAACCGGGACTCCTTCTACAATGAGCAGTTCTTC. This rearrangement joins TRBV5-1 to TRBJ2-1; possible D gene TRBD2, 6 bases. Germline CDR1 and CDR2: SGHRS and YFSETQ. V was cut by 4 bases and J by 3 bases, with 14 bases left in between. This CDR3 region has 15 residues.